This TCR beta chain was sequenced during a study of B cell selection in AIRE deficiency. The repertoire was sequenced with immunoSEQ multiplex PCR; TCRdb's copy has only in-frame clones and lacks some. Among around 19,000 clones, around 97% were seen once, and the ten largest hold approximately 0.3%. Germline CDR1 LGHNT, CDR2 FRNRAP. The length of the CDR3 is 16 residues. V dropped 0 bases and J dropped 0; count of bases not matched to a gene: 4. Conventional CD4 T cells were sorted as CD4+CD127+ cells. The sequence was obtained from a human donor with AIRE deficiency. This rearrangement joins TRBV12-5 to TRBJ2-7, with 8 bases that match TRBD1. Specimen: conventional CD4+ T cells sorted from PBMCs. The CDR3, as DNA: TGTGCTAGTGGTTTGGTACTGACAGGGGCCTCCTACGAGCAGTACTTC. This encodes CASGLVLTGASYEQYF. Based on the CDR3 plus reference TRBV12-5 and TRBJ2-7, the full variable domain is DARVTQTPRHKVTEMGQEVTMRCQPILGHNTVFWYRQTMMQGLELLAYFRNRAPLDDSGMPKDRFSAEMPDATLATLKIQPSEPRDSAVYFCASGLVLTGASYEQYFGPGTRLTVT.